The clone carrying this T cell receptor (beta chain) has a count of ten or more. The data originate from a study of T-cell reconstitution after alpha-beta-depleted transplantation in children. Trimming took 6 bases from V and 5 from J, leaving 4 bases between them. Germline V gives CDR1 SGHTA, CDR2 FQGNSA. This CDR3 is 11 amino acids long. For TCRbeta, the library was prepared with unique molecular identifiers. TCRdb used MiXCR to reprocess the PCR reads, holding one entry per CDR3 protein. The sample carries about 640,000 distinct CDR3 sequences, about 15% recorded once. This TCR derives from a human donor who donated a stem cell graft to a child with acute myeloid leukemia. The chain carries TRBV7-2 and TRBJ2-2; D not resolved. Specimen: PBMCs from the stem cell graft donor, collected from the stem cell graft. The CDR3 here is CASRKTGELFF. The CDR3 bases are TGTGCCAGCAGAAAGACCGGGGAGCTGTTTTTT.